What follows are 14 T cell receptor beta chains derived from one specimen sequenced in a study of T cell responses to AZD1222 COVID-19 vaccine. Measured with immunoSEQ multiplex PCR; TCRdb has only the in-frame clones, and not every one. The table shows about 150,000 clones, with 90% occurring only once. The material was peripheral blood, obtained on day 0 of AZD1222 vaccination. Source of these receptors: an adult in good health.

This chain joins TRBV6-5 and TRBJ2-7; no clear D. This CDR3 spans 15 amino acids. Germline CDR1 reads MNHEY; CDR2 reads SVGAGI. Trimming pared 6 bases from V and 5 bases from J, leaving 20 bases between. The CDR3 DNA is TGTGCCAGCAGGAAAGGCTTACAACAGCTCGACGAGCAGTACTTC. It encodes CASRKGLQQLDEQYF.

The table lists this clone with a few counts. The J gene is TRBJ2-2, the V gene TRBV5-1; maybe TRBD2 (5 bases). With 1 base removed from V and 0 bases from J, the gap between germline ends came to 7 bases. The CDR3 has 15 residues. The germline gives CDR1 SGHRS, CDR2 YFSETQ. The CDR3 coding sequence is TGCGCCAGCAGCTTGACGGGAACGAACACCGGGGAGCTGTTTTTT. This encodes CASSLTGTNTGELFF. Together with reference TRBV5-1 and TRBJ2-2, the CDR3 gives the full variable domain: KAGVTQTPRYLIKTRGQQVTLSCSPISGHRSVSWYQQTPGQGLQFLFEYFSETQRNKGNFPGRFSGRQFSNSRSEMNVSTLELGDSALYLCASSLTGTNTGELFFGEGSRLTVL.

The chain carries TRBV14 and TRBJ1-2; D may be TRBD1 (6 bases). Trimming removed 0 bases at V and 8 bases at J, with 16 bases between. CDR3 length equals 15 residues. Germline CDR1 SGHDN, CDR2 FVKESK. The CDR3 DNA reads TGTGCCAGCAGCCAAGATTTCGGACAGTCTTTGGGCTACACCTTC. Translation: CASSQDFGQSLGYTF.

CDR3 protein: CASSLSHGDQPQHF. The CDR3 nucleotides are TGTGCCAGCAGCTTGTCGCACGGGGATCAGCCCCAGCATTTT. The chain recombines TRBV7-3 with TRBJ1-5, with unresolved D. The germline V and J ends were trimmed by 3 bases and 5 bases, with 11 bases remaining between them. The CDR3 length is 14 residues. Germline V gene sequence: CDR1 SGHTA, CDR2 FQGTGA.

The CDR3 nucleotides are TGTGCCAGCGAACCCAGCGGGAGAGGTGTGGGGACCCAGTACTTC. Amino acids: CASEPSGRGVGTQYF. V is TRBV11-2 and J is TRBJ2-5, with TRBD2 matching over 8 bases. Looked up from germline, CDR1 is SGHAT and CDR2 is FQNNGV. The CDR3 has 15 amino acids. The V segment lost 8 bases and the J segment 7 bases; nucleotides outside the gene matches: 15.

The chain employs TRBV4-2 and TRBJ2-7; 8 bases are shared with TRBD1. V trimming: 4 bases; J trimming: 5 bases; junction bases outside the gene matches: 10. CDR1 and CDR2 from the germline V gene are LGHNA and YNFKEQ. The CDR3 is 15 amino acids. This CDR3 reads CASSRGRTGYHEQYF. Written as DNA, the CDR3 is TGTGCCAGCAGCCGGGGAAGGACAGGGTATCACGAGCAGTACTTC.

The chain carries TRBV4-2 and TRBJ2-7; 12 nucleotides agree with TRBD2. The CDR3 sequence is 16 residues long. V was clipped by 2 bases and J by 5 bases; unmatched bases: 7. Germline CDR1 reads LGHNA; CDR2 reads YNFKEQ. CDR3: CASSQPGTSGSHEQYF. The CDR3 DNA reads TGTGCCAGCAGCCAACCCGGGACTAGCGGGTCCCACGAGCAGTACTTC.

This rearrangement joins TRBV28 to TRBJ1-3; D uncertain. V gave up 1 base and J gave up 0 bases, with 13 bases separating them. Germline values: CDR1 MDHEN, CDR2 SYDVKM. The CDR3 runs to 17 residues. The CDR3 region has the DNA TGTGCCAGCAGTTTATACCCCGGTGGGAACTCTGGAAACACCATATATTTT. Translating it yields CASSLYPGGNSGNTIYF.

This clone showed up just once. This chain links TRBV11-3 with TRBJ2-1; the match to TRBD2 covers 8 bases. Germline CDR1 and CDR2: SGHNT and YENEEA. J lost 2 bases, V lost 2 bases, and 2 bases had no gene match. The CDR3 sequence is 15 residues long. The CDR3 loop is CASSLSGSPYNEQFF. DNA for the CDR3: TGTGCCAGCAGCTTAAGCGGGAGTCCCTACAATGAGCAGTTCTTC.

J is TRBJ2-2 and V is TRBV18; TRBD1 matches 7 bases. V dropped 4 bases and J dropped 0; count of bases not matched to a gene: 11. Looked up from germline, CDR1 is KGHSH and CDR2 is LQKENI. The CDR3 runs to 18 residues. CDR3 sequence reads: CASSLAPGQRPNTGELFF. In nucleotides, the CDR3 is TGTGCCAGCTCACTAGCTCCGGGACAGCGCCCGAACACCGGGGAGCTGTTTTTT.

The CDR3 loop reads CASSAKITEAFF. CDR3 sequence (DNA): TGTGCCAGCAGTGCAAAGATCACTGAAGCTTTCTTT. The chain is built from TRBV28 and TRBJ1-1, with D unresolved. CDR1 MDHEN and CDR2 SYDVKM come from the germline V gene. CDR3 length: 12 amino acids. Deletions cut 5 bases from V and 4 bases from J, with 8 bases between.

The chain uses TRBV27 and TRBJ1-4; D is uncertain. Trimming took off 5 bases at V and 8 bases at J, with 18 bases between the two ends. This CDR3 region has 15 residues. Germline assignment: CDR1 MNHEY and CDR2 SMNVEV (reference sequence). The CDR3 nucleotides are TGTGCCAGCAGTCTTCTTCCAGCCTACGGAGAAAAACTGTTTTTT. This gives the protein CASSLLPAYGEKLFF.

The chain couples TRBV6-5 to TRBJ1-6, with D unresolved. The CDR3 is 16 residues long. Trimming took 3 bases from V and 4 from J, leaving 13 bases between them. Germline lookup yields CDR1 MNHEY and CDR2 SVGAGI. CDR3 region: CASSYVPVPYNSPLHF. The CDR3 nucleotides are TGTGCCAGCAGTTATGTACCGGTCCCTTATAATTCACCCCTCCACTTT.

The CDR3 loop reads CASSPGTRPEQYF. The CDR3 DNA reads as TGCGCCAGCAGCCCCGGGACAAGGCCCGAGCAGTACTTC. This sequence joins TRBV4-1 and TRBJ2-7; the D gene is possibly TRBD1 (6 bases). The CDR3 is 13 amino acids. V was trimmed by 4 bases and J by 6 bases, leaving 13 bases between them. The germline CDR1 and CDR2 sequences are MGHRA and YSYEKL.